This entry lists 3 T cell receptor beta chains sequenced from one sample in a study of T cells in women clearing cervical HPV infection. The method was immunoSEQ multiplex PCR; TCRdb's version includes in-frame clones alone and lacks a portion of them. This repertoire includes around 22,000 clones. The sequenced material came from blood buffy coat. The receptors stem from a woman aged 18 to 75 with a cervical HPV16 infection that either progressed to CIN3+ or cleared (not recorded which).

In the case of this clone: The observed sequence ends 3 residues before the CDR3 terminus, with the missing tail filled in from the germline J gene. J is TRBJ2-3 and V is TRBV7-9, with 13 bases lining up with TRBD2. J gave up 7 bases and V 5 bases, and 6 bases lay outside the gene matches. Germline V CDR1 and CDR2: SEHNR, FQNEAQ (reference sequence). CDR3 length: 15 residues. Partial CDR3 DNA: TGTGCCAGCAGCCGTGGGACTAGCGGGGTTTATACG. It yields the protein CASSRGTSGVYT. The full CDR3 protein is CASSRGTSGVYTQYF.

With regard to this clone: The sequence runs out 3 residues before the end of the CDR3; the remainder is reconstructed from the germline J gene. J is TRBJ2-7 and V is TRBV30, with a tentative D call TRBD2 (6 bases). Germline lookup yields CDR1 GTSNPN and CDR2 SVGIG (reference sequence). CDR3 length equals 12 residues. Deletions cut 1 base from V and 5 bases from J, with 9 bases between. The sequenced CDR3 bases are TGTGCCTGGAGTGGGACTATTAACGAG. Protein: CAWSGTINE. The full CDR3 reads CAWSGTINEQYF.

The covered CDR3 bases are TGTGCCAGCAGCTTGGAGGTTATATATGGC. Its translation is CASSLEVIYG. The full CDR3 protein is CASSLEVIYGYTF. The chain uses TRBV5-6 and TRBJ1-2; D not resolved. The sequence runs out 3 residues before the end of the CDR3; the remainder is reconstructed from the germline J gene. The CDR3 extends over 13 amino acids. Germline values: CDR1 SGHDT, CDR2 YYEEEE. V shed 0 bases and J shed 5 bases, with 8 bases lying between them.